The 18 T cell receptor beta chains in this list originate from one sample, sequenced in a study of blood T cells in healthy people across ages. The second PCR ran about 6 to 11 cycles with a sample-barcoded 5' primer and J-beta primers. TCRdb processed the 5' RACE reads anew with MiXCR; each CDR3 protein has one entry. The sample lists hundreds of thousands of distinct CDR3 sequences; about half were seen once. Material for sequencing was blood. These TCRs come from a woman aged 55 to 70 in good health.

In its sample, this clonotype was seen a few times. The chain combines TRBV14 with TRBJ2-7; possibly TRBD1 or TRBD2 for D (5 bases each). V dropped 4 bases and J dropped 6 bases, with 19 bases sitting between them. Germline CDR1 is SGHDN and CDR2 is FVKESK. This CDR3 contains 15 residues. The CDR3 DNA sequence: TGTGCCAGCAGCCCCCTTGGAGGCAGGGAATCCGAGCAGTACTTC. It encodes CASSPLGGRESEQYF.

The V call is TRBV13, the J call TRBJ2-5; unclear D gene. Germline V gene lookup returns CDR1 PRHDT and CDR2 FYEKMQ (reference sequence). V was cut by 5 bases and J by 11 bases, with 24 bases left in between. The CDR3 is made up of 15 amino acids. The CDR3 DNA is TGTGCCAGCAGCATCACTTCTGTACTAAACAATGAGCAGTACTTC. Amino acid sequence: CASSITSVLNNEQYF.

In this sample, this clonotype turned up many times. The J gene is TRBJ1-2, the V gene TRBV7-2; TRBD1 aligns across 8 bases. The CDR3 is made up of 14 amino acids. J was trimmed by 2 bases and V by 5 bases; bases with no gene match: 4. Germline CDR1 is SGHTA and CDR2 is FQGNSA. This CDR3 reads CASSVRQGNYGYTF. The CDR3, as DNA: TGTGCCAGCAGCGTCCGACAGGGGAACTATGGCTACACCTTC. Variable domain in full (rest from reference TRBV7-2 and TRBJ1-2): GAGVSQSPSNKVTEKGKDVELRCDPISGHTALYWYRQSLGQGLEFLIYFQGNSAPDKSGLPSDRFSAERTGGSVSTLTIQRTQQEDSAVYLCASSVRQGNYGYTFGSGTRLTVV.

Here the CDR3 DNA reads TGTGCCAGCAGTTTGTTGGGGGAGACTGAAGCTTTCTTT. It yields the protein CASSLLGETEAFF. This chain joins TRBV12-3 or TRBV12-4 and TRBJ1-1; TRBD1 is a possible D gene (5 bases). This CDR3 spans 13 amino acids. Trimming removed 3 bases from V and 5 bases from J, with 10 bases in between.

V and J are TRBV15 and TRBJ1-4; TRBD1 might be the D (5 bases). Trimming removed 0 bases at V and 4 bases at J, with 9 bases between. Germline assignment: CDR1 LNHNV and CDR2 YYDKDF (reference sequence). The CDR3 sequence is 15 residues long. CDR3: CATSRDRQHNEKLFF. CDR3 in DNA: TGTGCCACCAGCAGAGACCGACAGCATAATGAAAAACTGTTTTTT.

This CDR3 reads CASSPLGGEVNEQFF. CDR3 nucleotide sequence: TGTGCCAGCAGCCCCCTAGGGGGAGAAGTGAATGAGCAGTTCTTC. The chain joins TRBV4-2 to TRBJ2-1; possibly TRBD1 for D (6 bases). V lost 4 bases and J lost 7, with 17 bases in between. The CDR3 is 15 residues long. The germline V gene has CDR1 LGHNA and CDR2 YNFKEQ.

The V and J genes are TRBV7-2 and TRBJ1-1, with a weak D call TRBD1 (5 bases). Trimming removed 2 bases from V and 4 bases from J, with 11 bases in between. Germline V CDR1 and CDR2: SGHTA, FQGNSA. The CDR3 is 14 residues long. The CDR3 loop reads CASSLSGGLTEAFF. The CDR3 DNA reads TGTGCCAGCAGCTTAAGTGGGGGACTCACTGAAGCTTTCTTT. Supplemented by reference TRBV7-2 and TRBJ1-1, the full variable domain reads GAGVSQSPSNKVTEKGKDVELRCDPISGHTALYWYRQSLGQGLEFLIYFQGNSAPDKSGLPSDRFSAERTGGSVSTLTIQRTQQEDSAVYLCASSLSGGLTEAFFGQGTRLTVV.

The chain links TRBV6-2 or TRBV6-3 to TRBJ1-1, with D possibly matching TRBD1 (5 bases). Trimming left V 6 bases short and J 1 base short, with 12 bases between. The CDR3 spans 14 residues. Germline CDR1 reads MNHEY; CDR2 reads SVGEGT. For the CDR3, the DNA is TGTGCCAGCAGACCAGACAGTTCGAACACTGAAGCTTTCTTT. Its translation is CASRPDSSNTEAFF.

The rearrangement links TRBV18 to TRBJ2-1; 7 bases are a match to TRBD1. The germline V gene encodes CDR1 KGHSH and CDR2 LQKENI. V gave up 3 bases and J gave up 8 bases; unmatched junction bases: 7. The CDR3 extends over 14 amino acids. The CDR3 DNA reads TGTGCCAGCTCACCTACCGGGACAGTCGATGAGCAGTTCTTC. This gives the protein CASSPTGTVDEQFF.

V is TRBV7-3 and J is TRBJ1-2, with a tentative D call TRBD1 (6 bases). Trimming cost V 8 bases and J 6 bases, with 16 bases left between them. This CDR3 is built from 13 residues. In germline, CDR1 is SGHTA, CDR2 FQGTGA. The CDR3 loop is CASAPAGGDGYTF. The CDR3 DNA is TGTGCCAGCGCCCCGGCGGGGGGCGATGGCTACACCTTC.

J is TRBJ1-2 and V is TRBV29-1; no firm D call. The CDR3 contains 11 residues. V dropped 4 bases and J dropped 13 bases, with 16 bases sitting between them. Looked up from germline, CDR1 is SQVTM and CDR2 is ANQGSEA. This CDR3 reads CSVVELGSCTF. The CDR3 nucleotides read TGCAGCGTTGTGGAACTCGGGAGCTGCACCTTC.

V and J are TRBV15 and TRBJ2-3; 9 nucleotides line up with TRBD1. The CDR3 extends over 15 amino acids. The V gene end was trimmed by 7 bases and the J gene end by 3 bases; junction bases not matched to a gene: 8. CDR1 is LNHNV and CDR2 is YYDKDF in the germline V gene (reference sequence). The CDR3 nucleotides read TGTGCCACCACCGACGGGACAGGGAAGACAGATACGCAGTATTTT. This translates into CATTDGTGKTDTQYF.

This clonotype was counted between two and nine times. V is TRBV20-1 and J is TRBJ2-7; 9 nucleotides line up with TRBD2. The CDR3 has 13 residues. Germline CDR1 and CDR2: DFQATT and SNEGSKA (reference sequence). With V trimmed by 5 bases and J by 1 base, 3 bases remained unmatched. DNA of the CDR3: TGCAGTGCTTCTAGCGGGACGTCCTACGAGCAGTACTTC. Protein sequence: CSASSGTSYEQYF.

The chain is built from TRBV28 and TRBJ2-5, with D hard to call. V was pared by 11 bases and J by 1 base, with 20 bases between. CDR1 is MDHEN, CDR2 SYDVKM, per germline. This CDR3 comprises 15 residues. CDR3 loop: CAGTPGRAFQETQYF. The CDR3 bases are TGTGCCGGCACCCCCGGGCGAGCGTTCCAAGAGACCCAGTACTTC. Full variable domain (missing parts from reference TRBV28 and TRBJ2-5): DVKVTQSSRYLVKRTGEKVFLECVQDMDHENMFWYRQDPGLGLRLIYFSYDVKMKEKGDIPEGYSVSREKKERFSLILESASTNQTSMYLCAGTPGRAFQETQYFGPGTRLLVL.

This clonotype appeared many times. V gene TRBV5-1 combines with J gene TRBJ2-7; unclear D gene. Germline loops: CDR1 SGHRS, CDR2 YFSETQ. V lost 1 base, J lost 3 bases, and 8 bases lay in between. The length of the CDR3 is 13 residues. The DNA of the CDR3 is TGCGCCAGCAGCTTGTTTGGAGACTACGAGCAGTACTTC. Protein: CASSLFGDYEQYF.

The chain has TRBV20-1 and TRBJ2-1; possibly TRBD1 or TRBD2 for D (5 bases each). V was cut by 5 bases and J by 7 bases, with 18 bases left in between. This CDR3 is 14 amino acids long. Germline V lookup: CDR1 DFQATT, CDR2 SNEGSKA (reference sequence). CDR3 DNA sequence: TGCAGTGCTCCCGATCGGAGGACACTAAATGAGCAGTTCTTC. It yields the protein CSAPDRRTLNEQFF.

CDR3: CSAQLAGQTDTQYF. The CDR3 coding sequence is TGCAGTGCCCAACTAGCGGGACAAACAGATACGCAGTATTTT. The chain is built from TRBV20-1 and TRBJ2-3; TRBD2 aligns across 10 bases. This CDR3 contains 14 residues. V trimming: 6 bases; J trimming: 3 bases; junction bases outside the gene matches: 6. Germline CDR1 DFQATT, CDR2 SNEGSKA (reference sequence).

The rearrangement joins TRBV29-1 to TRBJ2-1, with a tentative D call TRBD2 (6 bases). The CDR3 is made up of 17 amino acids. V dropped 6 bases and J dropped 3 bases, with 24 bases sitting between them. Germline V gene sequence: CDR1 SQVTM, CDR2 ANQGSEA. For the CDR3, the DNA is TGCAGCGTGACAGCTTTCCCGGCCCGGACTATCTACAATGAGCAGTTCTTC. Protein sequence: CSVTAFPARTIYNEQFF.